These T cell receptor beta chains were read from a single sample in a study of cytomegalovirus exposure and HLA in healthy donors. Method: immunoSEQ multiplex PCR; TCRdb's copy keeps in-frame clones and lacks some. Altogether about 110,000 clones are present, roughly 69% being singletons, with the ten largest covering approximately 2.5%. What was sequenced was PBMCs. The source of these receptors is a man in his fifties in good health and CMV-seropositive. Both conserved end residues are part of each CDR3. Each record gives: clone size, V gene, J gene, D gene, CDR3 protein, CDR3 DNA. A D gene is named only where the DNA matches it firmly. Part of the rows lack a size; the others show once, few, many or a class for expanded clones.

>once|TRBV7-6|TRBJ2-5|TRBD2
CASSLPAGGVETQYF
TGTGCCAGCAGCTTACCCGCGGGGGGAGTCGAGACCCAGTACTTC
>.|TRBV6-6|TRBJ1-2|.
CASTNLRQVANYGYTF
TGTGCCAGCACCAATCTGAGACAGGTTGCTAACTATGGCTACACCTTC
>.|TRBV5-1|TRBJ2-5|.
CASSLRGAGETQYF
TGCGCCAGCAGCTTGAGGGGCGCAGGGGAGACCCAGTACTTC
>.|TRBV2|TRBJ1-2|.
CASSLDRQYGYTF
TGTGCCAGCAGTCTCGACAGGCAGTATGGCTACACCTTC
>.|TRBV27|TRBJ2-2|TRBD1
CASSLSTGTGFTGELFF
TGTGCCAGCAGTCTCTCCACCGGGACAGGGTTCACCGGGGAGCTGTTTTTT
>.|TRBV2|TRBJ2-1|.
CASKTDSYNEQFF
TGTGCCAGCAAGACAGACTCCTACAATGAGCAGTTCTTC
>.|TRBV5-1|TRBJ1-5|TRBD1
CASSLTGGLDQPQHF
TGCGCCAGCAGCTTGACAGGGGGCCTGGATCAGCCCCAGCATTTT
>.|TRBV2|TRBJ2-5|TRBD2
CASAAGEFGETQYF
TGTGCCAGCGCAGCGGGAGAGTTCGGAGAGACCCAGTACTTC
>few|TRBV30|TRBJ2-1|TRBD2
CAWSAGTSNNEQFF
TGTGCCTGGAGTGCCGGGACTAGTAACAATGAGCAGTTCTTC
>.|TRBV19|TRBJ1-2|TRBD1
CASTGQPGGYTF
TGTGCCAGTACGGGACAGCCGGGAGGCTACACCTTC
>.|TRBV6-1|TRBJ1-5|.
CASSQTRSVGPQHF
TGTGCCAGCAGTCAGACCCGGAGCGTCGGGCCCCAGCATTTT
>.|TRBV7-9|TRBJ2-7|.
CASSTQGRTYEQYF
TGTGCCAGCAGCACGCAGGGGCGAACCTACGAGCAGTACTTC
>.|TRBV7-9|TRBJ2-2|TRBD1
CASSLEGTENTGELFF
TGTGCCAGCAGCTTAGAAGGGACAGAGAACACCGGGGAGCTGTTTTTT
>.|TRBV30|TRBJ1-1|.
CAWSLGGNTEAFF
TGTGCCTGGAGCCTAGGTGGGAACACTGAAGCTTTCTTT
>few|TRBV7-6|TRBJ1-2|.
CASSPREGNYGYTF
TGTGCCAGCAGCCCGAGAGAGGGAAACTATGGCTACACCTTC
>.|TRBV19|TRBJ1-5|.
CASSIGRQSQPQHF
TGTGCCAGTAGTATAGGGCGGCAAAGTCAGCCCCAGCATTTT
>.|TRBV25-1|TRBJ1-2|.
CASSDNRDPFGYTF
TGTGCCAGCAGTGACAACAGGGATCCCTTCGGCTACACCTTC
>.|TRBV10-3|TRBJ2-7|.
CAISESNAGGPTYEQYF
TGTGCCATCAGTGAGTCGAACGCCGGCGGGCCTACCTACGAGCAGTACTTC
>once|TRBV5-1|TRBJ2-5|TRBD1
CASSLDGTDQETQYF
TGCGCCAGCAGCTTGGATGGGACAGATCAAGAGACCCAGTACTTC
>once|TRBV6-5|TRBJ2-5|TRBD1
CASRDRGPETQYF
TGTGCCAGCAGGGACAGGGGGCCGGAGACCCAGTACTTC
>.|TRBV12-5|TRBJ2-5|TRBD1
CASGLARGIQETQYF
TGTGCTAGTGGTTTGGCCAGGGGGATCCAAGAGACCCAGTACTTC
>.|TRBV27|TRBJ2-1|TRBD1
CASSFSRQGNEQFF
TGTGCCAGCAGTTTCTCTCGACAGGGCAATGAGCAGTTCTTC
>.|TRBV6-1|TRBJ1-2|.
CASSEIVDYGYTF
TGTGCCAGCAGTGAAATAGTAGATTATGGCTACACCTTC
>.|TRBV5-1|TRBJ1-1|.
CASSLDGRGNTEAFF
TGCGCCAGCAGCTTGGATGGCAGGGGGAACACTGAAGCTTTCTTT
>once|TRBV27|TRBJ2-7|.
CASSPGNEDEQYF
TGTGCCAGCAGTCCCGGAAATGAGGACGAGCAGTACTTC
>.|TRBV5-4|TRBJ2-5|.
CASSLYPRKSLQETQYF
TGTGCCAGCAGCTTGTACCCGAGGAAGAGCCTTCAAGAGACCCAGTACTTC
>.|TRBV14|TRBJ1-2|.
CASSQGAGLGRDYGYTF
TGTGCCAGCAGCCAAGGCGCGGGCCTGGGGAGAGACTATGGCTACACCTTC
>few|TRBV7-9|TRBJ2-5|TRBD1
CASSPTGAGKTQYF
TGTGCCAGCAGCCCCACAGGGGCAGGGAAGACCCAGTACTTC
>.|TRBV19|TRBJ1-2|.
CASSIGPGIYGYTF
TGTGCCAGTAGTATCGGCCCGGGGATATATGGCTACACCTTC
>.|TRBV4-1|TRBJ2-7|.
CASSQVSGPTYEQYF
TGCGCCAGCAGCCAAGTGAGTGGGCCTACCTACGAGCAGTACTTC
>.|TRBV7-3|TRBJ2-6|.
CASSFSSGANVLTF
TGTGCCAGCAGCTTTAGCTCTGGGGCCAACGTCCTGACTTTC
>once|TRBV10-3|TRBJ2-1|TRBD2
CAISERGASGYNEQFF
TGTGCCATCAGTGAGCGAGGGGCTAGCGGATACAATGAGCAGTTCTTC
>.|TRBV5-1|TRBJ2-2|.
CASSRGTGVSGELFF
TGCGCCAGCAGCCGGGGGACGGGGGTATCCGGGGAGCTGTTTTTT
>.|TRBV5-4|TRBJ2-2|.
CASSLLRDFFWGGELFF
TGTGCCAGCAGCTTGCTCCGGGACTTCTTTTGGGGCGGGGAGCTGTTTTTT
>few|TRBV7-9|TRBJ2-1|TRBD1
CASSSTGDSYNEQFF
TGTGCCAGCAGTTCTACAGGGGATTCCTACAATGAGCAGTTCTTC
>.|TRBV7-8|TRBJ2-3|TRBD2
CASKLAGALDTQYF
TGTGCCAGTAAGCTAGCGGGGGCTCTGGATACGCAGTATTTT
>.|TRBV7-3|TRBJ2-3|TRBD2
CASSRLAGATDTQYF
TGTGCCAGCAGCCGACTAGCGGGGGCCACAGATACGCAGTATTTT